The 30 T cell receptor beta chains below all came from one sample that was sequenced in a study of technical replicates of blood from several donors. Only in-frame clones appear in the TCRdb table, and some are missing; sequencing was by immunoSEQ multiplex PCR. This repertoire shows some 70,000 clones, roughly nine tenths found once; its top ten account for 0.38%. The sequenced material came from T cells isolated from PBMCs. Receptors were obtained from a human donor in good health.

The rearrangement links TRBV2 to TRBJ2-2, with TRBD1 identical over 10 bases. The trim removed 8 bases at V and 4 bases at J, leaving 7 bases unmatched. The CDR3 is 15 residues long. CDR1 is SNHLY and CDR2 is FYNNEI in the germline V gene. The CDR3 region has the DNA TGTGCCAGCTATCCGGGACAGGGGTTCACCGGGGAGCTGTTTTTT. This translates into CASYPGQGFTGELFF. The full variable domain, in which reference TRBV2 and TRBJ2-2 provide the parts outside the CDR3, is EPEVTQTPSHQVTQMGQEVILRCVPISNHLYFYWYRQILGQKVEFLVSFYNNEISEKSEIFDDQFSVERPDGSNFTLKIRSTKLEDSAMYFCASYPGQGFTGELFFGEGSRLTVL.

The chain recombines TRBV19 with TRBJ1-2; D remains ambiguous. Germline V gene data show CDR1 as LNHDA and CDR2 as SQIVND (reference sequence). The CDR3 has 12 residues. V lost 3 bases and J lost 2, with 4 bases in between. CDR3 residues: CASSMTNYGYTF. In DNA, the CDR3 is TGTGCCAGTAGTATGACAAACTATGGCTACACCTTC.

The rearrangement joins TRBV29-1 to TRBJ1-1, with D possibly TRBD1 on 5 matching bases. Germline V gives CDR1 SQVTM, CDR2 ANQGSEA. This CDR3 comprises 13 residues. V lost 0 bases to trimming and J lost 3 bases, with 8 bases between them. CDR3 in amino acids: CSVEDSGYTEAFF. Here the CDR3 DNA reads TGCAGCGTTGAAGATTCAGGGTACACTGAAGCTTTCTTT.

This chain uses TRBV6-1 with TRBJ1-1; possible D gene TRBD1, 6 bases. CDR3 length: 13 amino acids. V lost 6 bases and J lost 0, with 8 bases in between. The V gene's germline CDR1 is MNHNS and CDR2 SASEGT. The CDR3 spells CASRDRMNTEAFF. Here the CDR3 DNA reads TGTGCCAGCAGAGACAGGATGAACACTGAAGCTTTCTTT.

The chain uses TRBV2 and TRBJ2-1; TRBD2 aligns across 10 bases. The CDR3 has 20 residues. Germline assignment: CDR1 SNHLY and CDR2 FYNNEI. The V gene end was trimmed by 0 bases and the J gene end by 0 bases; junction bases not matched to a gene: 11. The CDR3, as DNA: TGTGCCAGCAGTGAAGCGGGTGGACTAGCGGAACCTACCTCCTACAATGAGCAGTTCTTC. Translation gives CASSEAGGLAEPTSYNEQFF.

The V call is TRBV28, the J call TRBJ2-3; D not resolved. CDR1 MDHEN and CDR2 SYDVKM come from the germline V gene. Trimming pared 3 bases from V and 5 bases from J, leaving 6 bases between. The CDR3 length is 12 residues. For the CDR3, the DNA is TGTGCCAGCAGTTTTTCGGTAGATACGCAGTATTTT. Its translation: CASSFSVDTQYF.

The chain uses TRBV18 and TRBJ2-7, with D unclear. Germline V lookup: CDR1 KGHSH, CDR2 LQKENI. This CDR3 has 14 amino acids. V was shortened by 3 bases and J by 3 bases, with 12 bases between the two germline ends. The CDR3 region is CASSPVGEVYEQYF. CDR3 sequence (DNA): TGTGCCAGCTCACCGGTTGGCGAGGTCTACGAGCAGTACTTC.

As DNA, the CDR3 is TGTGCCAGCAGCCCGACAGGGGTCGGAAACACCATATATTTT. It is translated as CASSPTGVGNTIYF. The chain employs TRBV7-6 and TRBJ1-3, with 8 bases fitting TRBD1. The CDR3 totals 14 residues. CDR1 and CDR2 (germline): SGHVS, FNYEAQ. The V segment lost 5 bases and the J segment 4 bases; nucleotides outside the gene matches: 4.

This chain uses TRBV4-1 with TRBJ2-2, with D perhaps TRBD1 (6 bases). CDR3 length: 16 amino acids. Germline lookup yields CDR1 MGHRA and CDR2 YSYEKL. V gave up 3 bases and J gave up 1 base, with 12 bases separating them. The CDR3 reads CASSQAGTLNTGELFF. The CDR3 coding sequence is TGCGCCAGCAGCCAGGCTGGGACACTGAACACCGGGGAGCTGTTTTTT.

The chain uses TRBV5-1 and TRBJ1-5, with D possibly TRBD1 on 5 matching bases. Germline V gives CDR1 SGHRS, CDR2 YFSETQ. The CDR3 contains 15 residues. Trimming removed 4 bases from V and 10 bases from J, with 21 bases in between. CDR3 nucleotides: TGCGCCAGCAGCCCAACAGGAGAAGGTGTCATCCCCCAGCATTTT. The encoded protein is CASSPTGEGVIPQHF.

The chain carries TRBV5-8 and TRBJ2-7, with 9 bases matching TRBD1. The CDR3 has 14 amino acids. The germline CDR1 and CDR2 sequences are SGHTS and YDEGEE. V lost 0 bases, J lost 2 bases, and 0 bases stayed unmatched. Written as DNA, the CDR3 is TGTGCCAGCAGCTTGGGGGACAGGGCCTACGAGCAGTACTTC. Translated, it gives CASSLGDRAYEQYF.

The chain employs TRBV5-8 and TRBJ1-2, with 8 nucleotides matching TRBD1. The V gene end was trimmed by 4 bases and the J gene end by 1 base; junction bases not matched to a gene: 12. The CDR3 length is 17 residues. CDR1 and CDR2 from the germline V gene are SGHTS and YDEGEE. The CDR3 DNA reads TGTGCCAGCAGCATCGACTGGGGACAGGTCCATAACTATGGCTACACCTTC. It yields the protein CASSIDWGQVHNYGYTF.

The V gene is TRBV9, the J gene TRBJ2-3; possible D gene TRBD2, 6 bases. The germline V gene has CDR1 SGDLS and CDR2 YYNGEE. V was pared by 2 bases and J by 3 bases, with 16 bases between. This CDR3 has 16 residues. CDR3 sequence reads: CASSVSGRGPTDTQYF. The CDR3 nucleotides are TGTGCCAGCAGCGTTAGCGGACGGGGCCCTACAGATACGCAGTATTTT.

The V gene is TRBV19, the J gene TRBJ2-3, with a weak D call TRBD1 (6 bases). Germline V gene lookup returns CDR1 LNHDA and CDR2 SQIVND (reference sequence). The CDR3 is 18 residues long. The ends were cut back, 6 bases at V and 2 bases at J, with 24 bases in the middle. The CDR3 nucleotides read TGTGCCAGTAGCAGGTGGCAGGGGAGCCATCTGAACACAGATACGCAGTATTTT. Its translation: CASSRWQGSHLNTDTQYF. The full variable domain, completed using reference TRBV19 and TRBJ2-3, is DGGITQSPKYLFRKEGQNVTLSCEQNLNHDAMYWYRQDPGQGLRLIYYSQIVNDFQKGDIAEGYSVSREKKESFPLTVTSAQKNPTAFYLCASSRWQGSHLNTDTQYFGPGTRLTVL.

This sequence joins TRBV5-1 and TRBJ1-2, with D possibly matching TRBD1 (5 bases). Trimming removed 4 bases from V and 8 bases from J, with 12 bases in between. The CDR3 has 12 residues. The germline V gene encodes CDR1 SGHRS and CDR2 YFSETQ. Written as DNA, the CDR3 is TGCGCCAGCAGCGGGGGACTGGGGGGCTACACCTTC. Translated: CASSGGLGGYTF.

The chain employs TRBV6-5 and TRBJ1-1, with TRBD1 identical over 9 bases. This CDR3 is built from 15 residues. Trimming at V came to 4 bases and at J to 2 bases, leaving 5 bases not matched to a gene. Germline values: CDR1 MNHEY, CDR2 SVGAGI. The CDR3 loop reads CASSSPGQGNTEAFF. The CDR3 nucleotides read TGTGCCAGCAGTTCCCCGGGACAGGGTAACACTGAAGCTTTCTTT.

The genes are TRBV14 and TRBJ2-1, with TRBD2 matching 8 bases. From germline, CDR1 is SGHDN and CDR2 FVKESK. The CDR3 extends over 15 amino acids. J was trimmed by 4 bases and V by 1 base; bases with no gene match: 3. CDR3 DNA sequence: TGTGCCAGCAGCCAAGGGGTAGCGGGGTACAATGAGCAGTTCTTC. Translating it yields CASSQGVAGYNEQFF.

V and J are TRBV29-1 and TRBJ2-3; D may be TRBD2 (6 bases). Trimming cost V 6 bases and J 3 bases, with 16 bases left between them. The germline V gene has CDR1 SQVTM and CDR2 ANQGSEA. CDR3 length: 14 amino acids. The CDR3 here is CSVLRAGGTDTQYF. CDR3 bases: TGCAGCGTGCTCCGCGCCGGGGGAACAGATACGCAGTATTTT.

The chain is built from TRBV4-2 and TRBJ2-5; D remains ambiguous. Germline V gene sequence: CDR1 LGHNA, CDR2 YNFKEQ. Trimming cost V 1 base and J 3 bases, with 6 bases left between them. The CDR3 contains 13 residues. The CDR3 DNA follows: TGTGCCAGCAGCCAAGTTTATGAAGAGACCCAGTACTTC. Translated, it gives CASSQVYEETQYF.

The chain couples TRBV27 to TRBJ2-1, with TRBD2 as a possible D gene (6 bases). Trimming shortened V by 2 bases and J by 0 bases, and 8 bases separated the two germline ends. Germline V gives CDR1 MNHEY, CDR2 SMNVEV (reference sequence). The CDR3 covers 15 residues. The CDR3 region has the DNA TGTGCCAGCAGTTTAGTTAGCGGCTCCTACAATGAGCAGTTCTTC. This encodes CASSLVSGSYNEQFF.

V gene TRBV19 combines with J gene TRBJ1-5, with D tentatively TRBD1 (6 bases). The CDR3 spans 13 residues. CDR1 LNHDA and CDR2 SQIVND come from the germline V gene (reference sequence). V lost 5 bases and J lost 7, with 12 bases in between. The CDR3 loop reads CASSDTGQQPQHF. CDR3 DNA sequence: TGTGCCAGTAGTGATACAGGGCAACAGCCCCAGCATTTT. Full variable domain (outside the CDR3, taken from reference TRBV19 and TRBJ1-5): DGGITQSPKYLFRKEGQNVTLSCEQNLNHDAMYWYRQDPGQGLRLIYYSQIVNDFQKGDIAEGYSVSREKKESFPLTVTSAQKNPTAFYLCASSDTGQQPQHFGDGTRLSIL.

Concerning this clone itself: The sample contains more than one DNA sequence encoding this CDR3. The J gene is TRBJ2-7, the V gene TRBV9; D not certain. The CDR3 consists of 15 residues. Germline CDR1 and CDR2: SGDLS and YYNGEE. Trimming pared 0 bases from V and 0 bases from J, leaving 10 bases between. The chain's CDR3 is CASSVGLASSYEQYF. CDR3 DNA sequence: TGTGCCAGCAGCGTAGGACTTGCGAGCTCCTACGAGCAGTACTTC.

The CDR3 coding sequence is TGTGCCAGCAGCTTTGACTTCAGGGGTTCCTACAATGAGCAGTTCTTC. It specifies CASSFDFRGSYNEQFF. The J gene is TRBJ2-1, the V gene TRBV7-2; possibly TRBD1 for D (6 bases). This CDR3 region has 16 residues. From germline, CDR1 is SGHTA and CDR2 FQGNSA. V shed 3 bases and J shed 1 base, with 13 bases lying between them. The full variable domain, with the rest looked up from reference TRBV7-2 and TRBJ2-1, is GAGVSQSPSNKVTEKGKDVELRCDPISGHTALYWYRQSLGQGLEFLIYFQGNSAPDKSGLPSDRFSAERTGGSVSTLTIQRTQQEDSAVYLCASSFDFRGSYNEQFFGPGTRLTVL.

The V gene is TRBV18, the J gene TRBJ1-4; 8 bases line up with TRBD1. The CDR3 consists of 15 residues. V dropped 6 bases and J dropped 8; count of bases not matched to a gene: 11. CDR1 KGHSH and CDR2 LQKENI come from the germline V gene. CDR3 coding DNA: TGTGCCAGCTCGTCTTCAGGGGGCAGCAGGGAAAAACTGTTTTTT. Its translation: CASSSSGGSREKLFF.

The chain employs TRBV7-9 and TRBJ1-4, with a tentative D call TRBD1 (5 bases). V dropped 5 bases and J dropped 6 bases, with 16 bases sitting between them. The CDR3 totals 15 residues. CDR1 and CDR2 (germline): SEHNR, FQNEAQ (reference sequence). CDR3 sequence: CASSLDQQVHEKLFF. The CDR3 DNA follows: TGTGCCAGCAGCCTAGATCAACAGGTTCATGAAAAACTGTTTTTT.

The rearrangement links TRBV4-1 to TRBJ2-1; D is unresolved. Trimming pared 2 bases from V and 9 bases from J, leaving 11 bases between. CDR1 and CDR2 (germline): MGHRA, YSYEKL. This CDR3 region has 13 residues. Here the CDR3 DNA reads TGCGCCAGCAGCCAAATCCCGTCGGGTGAGCAGTTCTTC. Translating gives CASSQIPSGEQFF.

The J gene is TRBJ1-1, the V gene TRBV10-3, with TRBD1 matching 10 bases. This CDR3 has 13 amino acids. Germline CDR1 and CDR2: ENHRY and SYGVKD. Losses at the gene ends were 6 bases for V and 6 bases for J; bases not matched to a gene: 4. The CDR3 spells CAIRDRGRAEAFF. The CDR3 nucleotides read TGTGCCATCAGAGACAGGGGGCGTGCTGAAGCTTTCTTT.

CDR3 protein: CASDRDGYTF. The CDR3 DNA follows: TGTGCCAGCGACAGGGATGGCTACACCTTC. The chain has TRBV6-4 and TRBJ1-2; 7 bases fit TRBD1. CDR3 length equals 10 residues. The V segment lost 8 bases and the J segment 6 bases; nucleotides outside the gene matches: 0. Germline CDR1 MRHNA, CDR2 SNTAGT.

The chain carries TRBV14 and TRBJ2-3, with D possibly being TRBD2 (5 bases). The CDR3 runs 14 residues. Between the trimmed V and J ends, which lost 2 bases and 6 bases, there was a span of 12 bases. From germline, CDR1 is SGHDN and CDR2 FVKESK. The CDR3 region is CASSQWEKTDTQYF. As DNA, the CDR3 is TGTGCCAGCAGCCAATGGGAGAAGACGGATACGCAGTATTTT.

V is TRBV19 and J is TRBJ1-1, with TRBD1 matching 8 bases. This CDR3 region has 15 residues. From germline, CDR1 is LNHDA and CDR2 SQIVND (reference sequence). V lost 5 bases to trimming and J lost 3 bases; unmatched junction nucleotides: 8. Written as DNA, the CDR3 is TGTGCCAGTAGTGCCCGGACAGGGAGGCACACTGAAGCTTTCTTT. This encodes CASSARTGRHTEAFF.